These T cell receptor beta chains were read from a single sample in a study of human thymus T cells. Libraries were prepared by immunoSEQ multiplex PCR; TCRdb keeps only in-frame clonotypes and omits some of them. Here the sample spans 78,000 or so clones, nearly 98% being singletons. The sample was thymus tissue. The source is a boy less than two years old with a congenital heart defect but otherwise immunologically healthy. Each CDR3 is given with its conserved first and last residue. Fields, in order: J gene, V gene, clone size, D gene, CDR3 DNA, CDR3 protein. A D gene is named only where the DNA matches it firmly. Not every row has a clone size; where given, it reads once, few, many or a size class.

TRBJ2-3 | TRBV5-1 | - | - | TGCGCCAGCAGCTTGGATCCGGGTAGACCAGATACGCAGTATTTT | CASSLDPGRPDTQYF
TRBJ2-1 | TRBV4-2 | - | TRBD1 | TGTGCCAGCAGTTCCGGACAGGGGGCGGAAAATGAGCAGTTCTTC | CASSSGQGAENEQFF
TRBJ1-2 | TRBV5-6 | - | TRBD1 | TGTGCCAGCAGCTACCCCGGACAGGGATATGGCTACACCTTC | CASSYPGQGYGYTF
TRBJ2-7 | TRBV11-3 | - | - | TGTGCCAGCAGCTTACAATCCGCGGGCTGCGAGCAGTACTTC | CASSLQSAGCEQYF
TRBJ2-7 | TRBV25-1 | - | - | TGTGCCAGCAGTTGGAGGACCTACGAGCAGTACTTC | CASSWRTYEQYF
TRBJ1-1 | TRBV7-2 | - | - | TGTGCCAGCAGCTTATCGGCAGAAGCTTTCTTT | CASSLSAEAFF
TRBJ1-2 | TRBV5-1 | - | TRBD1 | TGCGCCAGCAGCGGAACAGGGGTATTCGGCTATGGCTACACCTTC | CASSGTGVFGYGYTF
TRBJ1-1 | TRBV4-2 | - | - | TGTGCCAGCAGCCGAATTGGGAGAATGAACACTGAAGCTTTCTTT | CASSRIGRMNTEAFF
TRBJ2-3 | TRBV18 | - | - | TGTGCCAGCTCACCACCGGCTCAGGGCACAGATACGCAGTATTTT | CASSPPAQGTDTQYF
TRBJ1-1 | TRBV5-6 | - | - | TGTGCCAGCAGCTTAAAGGGAAACACTGAAGCTTTCTTT | CASSLKGNTEAFF
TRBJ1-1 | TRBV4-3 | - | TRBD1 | TGCGCCAGCAGCCAAGATTCGGGGAATTCGGGACAGTCGAACACTGAAGCTTTCTTT | CASSQDSGNSGQSNTEAFF
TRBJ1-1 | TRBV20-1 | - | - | TGCAGTGCTAGAAACCCACATGAAGCTTTCTTT | CSARNPHEAFF
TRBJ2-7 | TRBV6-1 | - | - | TGTGCCAGCAGTGAAAGGGGCTACTCCTACGAGCAGTACTTC | CASSERGYSYEQYF
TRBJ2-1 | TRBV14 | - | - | TGTGCCAGCAGCCAAGAGGGGGAGGCCACTCCCAATGAGCAGTTCTTC | CASSQEGEATPNEQFF
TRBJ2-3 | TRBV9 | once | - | TGTGCCAGCAGCGCTGCGGAGGGAGAAGGCACAGATACGCAGTATTTT | CASSAAEGEGTDTQYF
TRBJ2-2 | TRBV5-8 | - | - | TGTGCCAGCAGCCCCTCTCAGGGGCAGGGTCTTAAGGGGGAGCTGTTTTTT | CASSPSQGQGLKGELFF
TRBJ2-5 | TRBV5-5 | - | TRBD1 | TGTGCCAGCAGCTTGGCCCGGGACAGGCTGGAGACCCAGTACTTC | CASSLARDRLETQYF
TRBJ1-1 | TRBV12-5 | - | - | TGTGCTAGTGGTTTGGTAATCGGTTCAGACAATAGTAATCGTGAAGCTTTCTTT | CASGLVIGSDNSNREAFF
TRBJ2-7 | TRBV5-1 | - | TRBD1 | TGCGCCAGCAGCTTGGTTCGGGACAGGGATAGTGACGAGCAGTACTTC | CASSLVRDRDSDEQYF
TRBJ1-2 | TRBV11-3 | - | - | TGTGCCAGCAGCTTAGTTGGGGGTAACGGCTACACCTTC | CASSLVGGNGYTF
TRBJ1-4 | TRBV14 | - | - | TGTGCCAGCAGCCTTTGGGGGAACAATGAAAAACTGTTTTTT | CASSLWGNNEKLFF
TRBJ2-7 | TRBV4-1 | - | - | TGCGCCAGCAGCCAACGAAGGGGTGATACCTACGAGCAGTACTTC | CASSQRRGDTYEQYF
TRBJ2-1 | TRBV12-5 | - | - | TGTGCTAGCATCAGGGCCCTTTCCTACAATGAGCAGTTCTTC | CASIRALSYNEQFF
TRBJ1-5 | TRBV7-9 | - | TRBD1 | TGTGCCAGCAGCTTAGAGGGGGAGGGGGCTGAGAGCAATCAGCCCCAGCATTTT | CASSLEGEGAESNQPQHF
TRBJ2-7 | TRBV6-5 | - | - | TGTGCCAGCAGTTACCTCCCGACAGAGGTCCCCTACGAGCAGTACTTC | CASSYLPTEVPYEQYF
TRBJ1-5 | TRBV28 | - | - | TGTGCCAGCAGTTTATGGGAGGAACCGAATCAGCCCCAGCATTTT | CASSLWEEPNQPQHF
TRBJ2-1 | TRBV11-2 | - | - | TGTGCCAGCACCCCTAGGGAGGGGACAGGCAATGAGCAGTTCTTC | CASTPREGTGNEQFF
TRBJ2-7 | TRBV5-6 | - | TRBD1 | TGTGCCAGCAGCGTCCGGACAGGGTTCTACGAGCAGTACTTC | CASSVRTGFYEQYF